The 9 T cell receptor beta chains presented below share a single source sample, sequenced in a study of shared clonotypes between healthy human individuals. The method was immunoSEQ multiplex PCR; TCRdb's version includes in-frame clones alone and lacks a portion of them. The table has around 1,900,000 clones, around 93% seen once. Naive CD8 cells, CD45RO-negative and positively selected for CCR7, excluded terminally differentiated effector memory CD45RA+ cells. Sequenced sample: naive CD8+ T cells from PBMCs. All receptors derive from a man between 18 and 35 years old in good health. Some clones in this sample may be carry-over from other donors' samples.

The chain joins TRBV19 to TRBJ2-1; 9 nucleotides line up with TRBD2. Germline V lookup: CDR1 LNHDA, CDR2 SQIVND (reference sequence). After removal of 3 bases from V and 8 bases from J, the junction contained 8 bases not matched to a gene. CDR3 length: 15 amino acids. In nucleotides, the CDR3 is TGTGCCAGTAGTATGGTTAGCGGGAGTTCCGATGAGCAGTTCTTC. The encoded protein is CASSMVSGSSDEQFF.

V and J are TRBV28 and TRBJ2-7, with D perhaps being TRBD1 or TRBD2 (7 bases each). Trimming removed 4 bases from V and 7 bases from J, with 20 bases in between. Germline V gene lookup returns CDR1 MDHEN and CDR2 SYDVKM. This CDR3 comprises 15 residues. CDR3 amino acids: CASSSTTGTAGEQYF. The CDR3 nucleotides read TGTGCCAGCAGTTCGACCACCGGGACAGCGGGGGAGCAGTACTTC.

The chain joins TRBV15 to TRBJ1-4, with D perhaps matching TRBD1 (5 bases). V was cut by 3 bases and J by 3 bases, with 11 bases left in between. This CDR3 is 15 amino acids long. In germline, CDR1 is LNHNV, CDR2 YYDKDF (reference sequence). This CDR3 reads CATSRTGTANEKLFF. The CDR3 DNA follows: TGTGCCACCAGCAGGACCGGGACGGCTAATGAAAAACTGTTTTTT.

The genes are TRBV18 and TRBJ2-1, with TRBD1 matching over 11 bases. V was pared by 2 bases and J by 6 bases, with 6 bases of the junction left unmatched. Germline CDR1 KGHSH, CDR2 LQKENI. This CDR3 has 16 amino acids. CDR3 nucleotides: TGTGCCAGCTCACCATCGAAAGGACAGGGGGCCAATGAGCAGTTCTTC. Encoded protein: CASSPSKGQGANEQFF.

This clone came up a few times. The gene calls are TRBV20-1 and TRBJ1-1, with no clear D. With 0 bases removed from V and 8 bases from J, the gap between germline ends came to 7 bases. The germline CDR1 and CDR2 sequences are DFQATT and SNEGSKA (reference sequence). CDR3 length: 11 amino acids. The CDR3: CSARDPAEAFF. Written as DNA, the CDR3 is TGCAGTGCTAGAGATCCCGCGGAAGCTTTCTTT.

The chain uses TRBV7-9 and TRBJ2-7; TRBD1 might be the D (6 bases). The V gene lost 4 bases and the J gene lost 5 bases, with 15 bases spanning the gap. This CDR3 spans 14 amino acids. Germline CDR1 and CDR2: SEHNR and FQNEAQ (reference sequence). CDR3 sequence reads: CASSSRTEGDEQYF. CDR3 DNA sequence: TGTGCCAGCAGCTCGAGGACAGAAGGGGACGAGCAGTACTTC.

CDR3 amino acids: CASSLSMASTDTQYF. Here the CDR3 DNA reads TGTGCCAGCAGTTTATCGATGGCTAGCACAGATACGCAGTATTTT. The chain combines TRBV27 with TRBJ2-3; D gene uncertain. This CDR3 has 15 residues. Germline assignment: CDR1 MNHEY and CDR2 SMNVEV (reference sequence). Trimming cost V 0 bases and J 0 bases, with 7 bases left between them.

CDR3 DNA: TGTGCCAGCAGCCAAGTCTTTAACAATGAGCAGTTCTTC. Its translation is CASSQVFNNEQFF. This chain connects TRBV14 to TRBJ2-1; D is unclear. Trimming took off 1 base at V and 5 bases at J, with 6 bases between the two ends. From germline, CDR1 is SGHDN and CDR2 FVKESK. This CDR3 comprises 13 residues.

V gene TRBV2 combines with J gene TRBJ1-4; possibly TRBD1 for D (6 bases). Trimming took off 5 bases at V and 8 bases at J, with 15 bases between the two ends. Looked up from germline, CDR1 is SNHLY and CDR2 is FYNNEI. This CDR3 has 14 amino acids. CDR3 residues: CASSTGTSLEKLFF. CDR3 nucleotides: TGTGCCAGCAGTACAGGGACCTCGTTGGAAAAACTGTTTTTT.